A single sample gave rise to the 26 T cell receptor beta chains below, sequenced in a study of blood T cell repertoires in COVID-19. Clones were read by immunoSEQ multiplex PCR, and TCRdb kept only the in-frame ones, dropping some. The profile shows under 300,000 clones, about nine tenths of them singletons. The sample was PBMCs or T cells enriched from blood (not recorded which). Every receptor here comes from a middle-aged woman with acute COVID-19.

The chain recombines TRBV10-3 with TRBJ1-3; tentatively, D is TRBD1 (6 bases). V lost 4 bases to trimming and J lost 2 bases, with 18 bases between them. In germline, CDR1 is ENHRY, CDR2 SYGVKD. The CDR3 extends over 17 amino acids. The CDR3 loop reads CAISGPSGGYAGNTIYF. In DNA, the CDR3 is TGTGCCATCAGTGGACCTTCGGGGGGCTATGCTGGAAACACCATATATTTT.

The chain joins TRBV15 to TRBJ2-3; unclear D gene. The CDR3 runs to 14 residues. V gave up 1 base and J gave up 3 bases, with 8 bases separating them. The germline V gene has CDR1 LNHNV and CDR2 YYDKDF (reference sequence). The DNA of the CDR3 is TGTGCCACCAGCAGAGTACTGAGGACAGATACGCAGTATTTT. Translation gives CATSRVLRTDTQYF. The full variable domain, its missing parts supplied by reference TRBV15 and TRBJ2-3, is DAMVIQNPRYQVTQFGKPVTLSCSQTLNHNVMYWYQQKSSQAPKLLFHYYDKDFNNEADTPDNFQSRRPNTSFCFLDIRSPGLGDTAMYLCATSRVLRTDTQYFGPGTRLTVL.

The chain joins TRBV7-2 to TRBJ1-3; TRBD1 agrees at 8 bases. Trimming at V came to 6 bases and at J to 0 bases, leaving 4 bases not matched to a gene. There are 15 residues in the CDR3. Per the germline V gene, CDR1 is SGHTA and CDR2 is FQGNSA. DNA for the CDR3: TGTGCCAGCAGTTATACAGGGGGCTCTGGAAACACCATATATTTT. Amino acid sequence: CASSYTGGSGNTIYF. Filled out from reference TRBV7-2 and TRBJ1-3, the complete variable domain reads GAGVSQSPSNKVTEKGKDVELRCDPISGHTALYWYRQSLGQGLEFLIYFQGNSAPDKSGLPSDRFSAERTGGSVSTLTIQRTQQEDSAVYLCASSYTGGSGNTIYFGEGSWLTVV.

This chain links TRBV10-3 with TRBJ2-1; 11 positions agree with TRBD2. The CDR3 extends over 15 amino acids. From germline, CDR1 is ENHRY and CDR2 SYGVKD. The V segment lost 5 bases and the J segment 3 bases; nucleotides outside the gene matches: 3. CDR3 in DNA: TGTGCCATCAGTAATAGCGGGGGGGTCTACAATGAGCAGTTCTTC. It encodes CAISNSGGVYNEQFF.

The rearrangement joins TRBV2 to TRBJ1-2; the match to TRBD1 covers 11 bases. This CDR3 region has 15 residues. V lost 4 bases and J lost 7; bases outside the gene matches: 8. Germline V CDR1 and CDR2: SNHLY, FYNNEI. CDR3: CASSVGGQGASGYTF. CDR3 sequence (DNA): TGTGCCAGCAGTGTGGGAGGACAGGGGGCAAGTGGCTACACCTTC. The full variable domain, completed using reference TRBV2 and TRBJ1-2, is EPEVTQTPSHQVTQMGQEVILRCVPISNHLYFYWYRQILGQKVEFLVSFYNNEISEKSEIFDDQFSVERPDGSNFTLKIRSTKLEDSAMYFCASSVGGQGASGYTFGSGTRLTVV.

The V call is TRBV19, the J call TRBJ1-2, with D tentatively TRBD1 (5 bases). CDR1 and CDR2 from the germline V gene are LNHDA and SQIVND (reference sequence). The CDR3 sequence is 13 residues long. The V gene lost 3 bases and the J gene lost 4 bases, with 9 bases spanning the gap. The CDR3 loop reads CASSIYRGYGYTF. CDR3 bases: TGTGCCAGTAGTATTTATAGGGGCTATGGCTACACCTTC.

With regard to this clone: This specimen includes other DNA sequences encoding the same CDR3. CDR3 sequence: CASSRGQGTYEQYF. The CDR3 DNA sequence: TGCGCCAGCAGTCGAGGGCAGGGGACCTACGAGCAGTACTTC. The rearrangement uses TRBV5-1 and TRBJ2-7; TRBD1 is a possible D gene (6 bases). Germline-derived CDR1 and CDR2 are SGHRS and YFSETQ. Trimming shortened V by 5 bases and J by 2 bases, and 14 bases separated the two germline ends. There are 14 residues in the CDR3. Drawing the rest from reference TRBV5-1 and TRBJ2-7, the complete variable domain is KAGVTQTPRYLIKTRGQQVTLSCSPISGHRSVSWYQQTPGQGLQFLFEYFSETQRNKGNFPGRFSGRQFSNSRSEMNVSTLELGDSALYLCASSRGQGTYEQYFGPGTRLTVT.

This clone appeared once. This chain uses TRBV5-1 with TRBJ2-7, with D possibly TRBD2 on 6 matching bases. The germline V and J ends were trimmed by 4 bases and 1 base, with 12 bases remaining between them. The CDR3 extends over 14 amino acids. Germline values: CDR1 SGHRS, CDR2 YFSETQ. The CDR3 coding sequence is TGCGCCAGCAGCCCGGGACGGGGGTCCTACGAGCAGTACTTC. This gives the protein CASSPGRGSYEQYF.

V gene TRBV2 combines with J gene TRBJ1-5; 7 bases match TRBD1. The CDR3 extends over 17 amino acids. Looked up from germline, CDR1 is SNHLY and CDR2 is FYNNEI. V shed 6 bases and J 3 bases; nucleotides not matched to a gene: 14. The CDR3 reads CASSGPGTATNNQPQHF. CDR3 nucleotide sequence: TGTGCCAGCAGCGGACCCGGGACAGCCACCAACAATCAGCCCCAGCATTTT.

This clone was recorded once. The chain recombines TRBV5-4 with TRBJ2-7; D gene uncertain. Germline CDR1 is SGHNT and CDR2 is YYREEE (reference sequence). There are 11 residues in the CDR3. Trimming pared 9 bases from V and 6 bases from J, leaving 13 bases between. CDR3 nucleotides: TGTGCCAAATACAAAATCCCCGAGCAGTACTTC. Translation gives CAKYKIPEQYF.

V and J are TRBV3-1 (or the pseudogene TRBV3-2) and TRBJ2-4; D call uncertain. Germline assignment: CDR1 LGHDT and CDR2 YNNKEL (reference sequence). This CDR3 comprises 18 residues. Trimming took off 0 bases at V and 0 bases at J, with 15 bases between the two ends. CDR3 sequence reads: CASSQDPSVRLAKNIQYF. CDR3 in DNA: TGTGCCAGCAGCCAAGATCCCAGCGTACGACTAGCCAAAAACATTCAGTACTTC.

This chain's CDR3 is CASAGSGANVLTF. The CDR3 DNA reads TGTGCTAGTGCCGGGTCTGGGGCCAACGTCCTGACTTTC. The genes are TRBV12-5 and TRBJ2-6, with no clear D. This CDR3 is 13 amino acids long. Germline CDR1 reads LGHNT; CDR2 reads FRNRAP. V gave up 7 bases and J gave up 1 base, with 5 bases separating them.

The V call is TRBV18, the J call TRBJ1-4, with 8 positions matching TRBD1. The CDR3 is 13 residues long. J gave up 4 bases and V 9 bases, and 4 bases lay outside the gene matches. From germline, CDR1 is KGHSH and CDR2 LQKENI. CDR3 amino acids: CASSGGGNEKLFF. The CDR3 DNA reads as TGTGCCAGTTCAGGGGGCGGTAATGAAAAACTGTTTTTT.

CDR3 residues: CAWSVEGGGEKLFF. In nucleotides, the CDR3 is TGTGCCTGGAGTGTAGAGGGAGGGGGTGAAAAACTGTTTTTT. This sequence joins TRBV30 and TRBJ1-4, with D perhaps TRBD1 (6 bases). This CDR3 is 14 amino acids long. Germline CDR1 reads GTSNPN; CDR2 reads SVGIG (reference sequence). Trimming removed 0 bases from V and 7 bases from J, with 12 bases in between. Looking up the rest from reference TRBV30 and TRBJ1-4 gives the full variable domain: SQTIHQWPATLVQPVGSPLSLECTVEGTSNPNLYWYRQAAGRGLQLLFYSVGIGQISSEVPQNLSASRPQDRQFILSSKKLLLSDSGFYLCAWSVEGGGEKLFFGSGTQLSVL.

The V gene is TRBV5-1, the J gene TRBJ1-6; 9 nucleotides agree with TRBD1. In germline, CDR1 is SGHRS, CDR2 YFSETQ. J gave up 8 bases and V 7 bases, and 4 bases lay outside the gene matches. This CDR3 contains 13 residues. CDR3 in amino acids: CASSRDRDSPLHF. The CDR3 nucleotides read TGCGCCAGCTCCCGGGACAGGGATTCACCCCTCCACTTT.

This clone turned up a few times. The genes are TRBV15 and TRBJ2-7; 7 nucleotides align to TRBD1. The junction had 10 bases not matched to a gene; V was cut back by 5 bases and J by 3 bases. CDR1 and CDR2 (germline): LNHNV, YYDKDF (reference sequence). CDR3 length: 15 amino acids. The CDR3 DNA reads TGTGCCACCAGCTCAGGTGGGACAGAACACTACGAGCAGTACTTC. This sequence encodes CATSSGGTEHYEQYF.

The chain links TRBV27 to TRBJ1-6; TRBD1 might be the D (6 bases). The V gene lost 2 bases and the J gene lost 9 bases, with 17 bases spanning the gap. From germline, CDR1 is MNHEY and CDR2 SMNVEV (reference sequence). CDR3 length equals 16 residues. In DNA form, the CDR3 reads TGTGCCAGCAGTTTAGGTCTCGGGACAATAAGTTCACCCCTCCACTTT. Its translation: CASSLGLGTISSPLHF.

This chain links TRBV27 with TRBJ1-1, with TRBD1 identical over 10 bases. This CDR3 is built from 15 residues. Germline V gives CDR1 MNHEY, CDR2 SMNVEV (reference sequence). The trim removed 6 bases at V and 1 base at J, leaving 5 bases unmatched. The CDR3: CASRDRGRWNTEAFF. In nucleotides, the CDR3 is TGTGCCAGCAGGGACAGGGGGAGATGGAACACTGAAGCTTTCTTT.

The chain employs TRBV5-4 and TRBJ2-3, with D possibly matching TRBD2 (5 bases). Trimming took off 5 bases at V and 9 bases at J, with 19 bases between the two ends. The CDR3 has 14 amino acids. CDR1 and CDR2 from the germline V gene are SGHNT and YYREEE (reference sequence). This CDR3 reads CASRTTAGGATQYF. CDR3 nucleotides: TGTGCCAGCAGGACTACCGCGGGTGGAGCCACGCAGTATTTT.

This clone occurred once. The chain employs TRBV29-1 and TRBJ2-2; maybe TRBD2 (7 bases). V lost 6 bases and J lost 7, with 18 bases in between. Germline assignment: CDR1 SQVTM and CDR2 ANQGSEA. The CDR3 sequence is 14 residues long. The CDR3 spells CSVRPGGQGGELFF. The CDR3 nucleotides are TGCAGCGTCCGACCGGGGGGACAAGGCGGGGAGCTGTTTTTT.

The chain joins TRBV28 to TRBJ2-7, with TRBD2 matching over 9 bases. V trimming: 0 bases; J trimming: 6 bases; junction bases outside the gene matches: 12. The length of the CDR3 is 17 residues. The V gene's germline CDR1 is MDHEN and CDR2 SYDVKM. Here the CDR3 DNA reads TGTGCCAGCAGTTTATGGGGTCTGGCGGGGGGGCCTGGCGAGCAGTACTTC. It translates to CASSLWGLAGGPGEQYF.

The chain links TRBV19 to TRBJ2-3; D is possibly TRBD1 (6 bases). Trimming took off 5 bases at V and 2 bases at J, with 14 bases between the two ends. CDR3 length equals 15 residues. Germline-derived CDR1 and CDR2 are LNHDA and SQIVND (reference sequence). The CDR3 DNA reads TGTGCCAGTAGTCCCCAGGGACACCCCACAGATACGCAGTATTTT. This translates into CASSPQGHPTDTQYF.

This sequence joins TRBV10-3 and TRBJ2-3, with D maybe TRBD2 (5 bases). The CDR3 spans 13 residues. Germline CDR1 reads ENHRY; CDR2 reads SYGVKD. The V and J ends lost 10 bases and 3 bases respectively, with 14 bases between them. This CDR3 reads CATSLEATDTQYF. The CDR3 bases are TGTGCCACCTCACTAGAGGCAACAGATACGCAGTATTTT.

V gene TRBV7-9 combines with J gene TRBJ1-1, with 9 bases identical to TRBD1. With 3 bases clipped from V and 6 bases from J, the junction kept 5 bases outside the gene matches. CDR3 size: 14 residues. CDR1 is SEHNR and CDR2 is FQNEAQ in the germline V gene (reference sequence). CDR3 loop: CASSLGTGTPEAFF. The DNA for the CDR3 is TGTGCCAGCAGCTTGGGGACAGGGACCCCTGAAGCTTTCTTT.

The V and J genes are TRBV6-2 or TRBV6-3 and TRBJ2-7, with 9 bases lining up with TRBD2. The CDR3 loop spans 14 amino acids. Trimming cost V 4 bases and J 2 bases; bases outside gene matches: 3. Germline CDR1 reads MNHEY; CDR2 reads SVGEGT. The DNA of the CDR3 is TGTGCCAGCAGTTGGGGCGGGAGGGCCTACGAGCAGTACTTC. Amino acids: CASSWGGRAYEQYF.

CDR3 coding DNA: TGTGCCAGTAGTCTAACCGGGACATCGACACTTAGCTCCTACAATGAGCAGTTCTTC. It specifies CASSLTGTSTLSSYNEQFF. The chain combines TRBV19 with TRBJ2-1, with D possibly TRBD1 on 6 matching bases. V gave up 5 bases and J gave up 0 bases, with 23 bases separating them. The CDR3 runs 19 residues. Germline V gene sequence: CDR1 LNHDA, CDR2 SQIVND (reference sequence). The full variable domain, its missing parts supplied by reference TRBV19 and TRBJ2-1, is DGGITQSPKYLFRKEGQNVTLSCEQNLNHDAMYWYRQDPGQGLRLIYYSQIVNDFQKGDIAEGYSVSREKKESFPLTVTSAQKNPTAFYLCASSLTGTSTLSSYNEQFFGPGTRLTVL.